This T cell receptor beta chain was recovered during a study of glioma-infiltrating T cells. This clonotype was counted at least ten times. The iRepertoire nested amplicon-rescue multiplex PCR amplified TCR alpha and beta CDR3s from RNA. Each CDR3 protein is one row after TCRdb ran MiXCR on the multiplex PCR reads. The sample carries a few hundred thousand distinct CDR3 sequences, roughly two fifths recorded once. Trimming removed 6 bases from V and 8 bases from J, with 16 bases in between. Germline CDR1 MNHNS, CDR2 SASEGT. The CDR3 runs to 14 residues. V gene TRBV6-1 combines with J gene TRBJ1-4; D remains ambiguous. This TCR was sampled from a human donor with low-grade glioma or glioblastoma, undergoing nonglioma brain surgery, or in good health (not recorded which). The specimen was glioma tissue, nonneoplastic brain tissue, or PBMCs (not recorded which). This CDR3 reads CASSTAAWLEKLFF. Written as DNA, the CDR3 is TGTGCCAGCAGCACAGCGGCCTGGTTAGAAAAACTGTTTTTT.